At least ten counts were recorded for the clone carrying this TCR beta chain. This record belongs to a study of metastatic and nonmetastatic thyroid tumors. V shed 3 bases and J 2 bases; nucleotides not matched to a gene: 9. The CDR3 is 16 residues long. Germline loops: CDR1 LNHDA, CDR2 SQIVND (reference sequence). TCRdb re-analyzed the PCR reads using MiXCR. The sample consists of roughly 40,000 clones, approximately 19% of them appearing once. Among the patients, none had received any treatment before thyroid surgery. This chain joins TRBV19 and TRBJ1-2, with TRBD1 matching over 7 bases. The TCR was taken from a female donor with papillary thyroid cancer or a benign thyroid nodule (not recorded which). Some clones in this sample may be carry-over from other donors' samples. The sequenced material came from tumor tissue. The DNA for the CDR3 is TGTGCCAGTAGTATGCCAATGGACAGGCTGAACTATGGCTACACCTTC. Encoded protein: CASSMPMDRLNYGYTF.